The subject of this entry is one T cell receptor beta chain. This entry is derived from a study of blood T cell repertoires in COVID-19. The CDR3 sequence is 13 residues long. Trimming shortened V by 6 bases and J by 5 bases, and 16 bases separated the two germline ends. Germline values: CDR1 SQVTM, CDR2 ANQGSEA. The method was immunoSEQ multiplex PCR; TCRdb's version includes in-frame clones alone and lacks a portion of them. This table holds approximately 260,000 clones, approximately 85% found once. The sequence derives from an older woman with active or convalescent COVID-19. J is TRBJ1-2 and V is TRBV29-1, with a weak D call TRBD1 (6 bases). Sequenced material: peripheral blood. The CDR3 DNA reads as TGCAGCGTCGACTATAGAGGGGGATATGGCTACACCTTC. This encodes CSVDYRGGYGYTF.